Described below is a single T cell receptor beta chain sequence and its context. Each recovered donor of Cohort 3 presented with two negative PCRs, clearance, or symptom resolution. This specimen comes from a study of blood T cell repertoires in COVID-19. About the research overall: In each case, the material was cDNA or gDNA derived from T cells, B-cell-depleted T cells, or PBMCs.

The length of the CDR3 is 15 residues. The V end lost 2 bases, the J end lost 7 bases, and 12 bases lay between the germline ends. Germline loops: CDR1 MNHNS, CDR2 SASEGT. The protocol was immunoSEQ multiplex PCR, while the TCRdb copy is restricted to in-frame clones and leaves out a portion. In the table there are around 290,000 clones, 86% of which are singletons. The receptor was derived from a woman aged 18-29 years who had recovered from COVID-19. The rearrangement joins TRBV6-1 to TRBJ1-6; D possibly corresponds to TRBD1 (5 bases). Sequencing was carried out using PBMCs or T cells enriched from blood (not recorded which). The CDR3 loop reads CASSELGQPNSPLHF. The CDR3 DNA reads as TGTGCCAGCAGTGAATTGGGGCAGCCGAATTCACCCCTCCACTTT.